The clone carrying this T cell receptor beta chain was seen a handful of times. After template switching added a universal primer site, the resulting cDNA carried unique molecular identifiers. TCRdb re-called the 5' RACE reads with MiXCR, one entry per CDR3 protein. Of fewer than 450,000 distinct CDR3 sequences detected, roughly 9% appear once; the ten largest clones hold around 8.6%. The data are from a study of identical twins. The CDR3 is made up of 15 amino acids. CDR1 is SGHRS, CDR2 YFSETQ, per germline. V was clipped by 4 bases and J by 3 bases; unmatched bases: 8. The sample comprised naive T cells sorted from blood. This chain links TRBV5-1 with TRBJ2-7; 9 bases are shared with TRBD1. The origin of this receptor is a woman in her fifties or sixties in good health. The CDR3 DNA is TGCGCCAGCAGCCCTGGACAGGGGCGCGTCTACGAGCAGTACTTC. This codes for CASSPGQGRVYEQYF. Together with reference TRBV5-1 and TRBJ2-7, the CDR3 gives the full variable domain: KAGVTQTPRYLIKTRGQQVTLSCSPISGHRSVSWYQQTPGQGLQFLFEYFSETQRNKGNFPGRFSGRQFSNSRSEMNVSTLELGDSALYLCASSPGQGRVYEQYFGPGTRLTVT.